Sequencing of this T cell receptor beta chain was carried out in a study of vaccination and CD4 T cells after COVID-19. Study outcomes and limitations: Data came from relatively few convalescent patients and lacked early post-infection timepoints.

With respect to this clonotype: Its antigen is unknown.

Treatment in this sample: approximately 9-day PBMC culture with coronavirus spike peptide pools or control peptides (ViraFEST assay). The study sequenced cultured CD4+ T cell DNA using the Oncomine TCR Beta short-read assay. Genomic DNA from cultured CD4+ T cells was extracted. TCRdb used MiXCR to reprocess the PCR reads, holding one entry per CDR3 protein. The data contain 9,500 to 15,000 distinct CDR3 sequences, approximately 61% of them singletons. The V end lost 5 bases, the J end lost 7 bases, and 15 bases lay between the germline ends. CDR1 LNHDA and CDR2 SQIVND come from the germline V gene (reference sequence). This CDR3 has 15 residues.

This TCR was recovered from a human donor who had recovered from COVID-19. The chain couples TRBV19 to TRBJ1-6; possibly TRBD1 for D (5 bases). The sequencing here drew on CD4+ T cells from blood, cultured in vitro, taken before SARS-CoV-2 vaccination. This CDR3 is CASSSQTASNSPLHF. In nucleotides, the CDR3 is TGTGCCAGTAGTTCCCAGACAGCGTCCAATTCACCCCTCCACTTT.